This T cell receptor (beta chain) appears in the sequencing data of a study of shared clonotypes between healthy human individuals. Study-wide results and limits: Generation probability values for non-shared clonotypes were lower than those for clonotypes shared by all four donors. Naive CD4 clonotype sharing across four donors was about 5.3%.

The CDR3 runs 17 residues. For each subset, genomic DNA was distributed in equal portions over several immunoSEQ plates. Clones were read by immunoSEQ multiplex PCR, and TCRdb kept only the in-frame ones, dropping some. Among some 1 million clones listed, roughly 75% were seen once. A CD45RA+ naive subset and a CD45RA-negative memory subset were split from CD4+ cells. About this clone: Its antigen is not known.

The sequencing sample was made of memory CD4+ T cells sorted from blood. This sample's subset: CD45RA-negative fraction. The receptor comes from a man younger than 35 in good health. The chain employs TRBV12-2 and TRBJ1-2; TRBD1 is taken as the D call from the table, unchecked against the DNA. TRBV12-2 represents a pseudogene. The CDR3 DNA is TGTGCAAGTCGCTTAGCCCTACAGGATCGGGTTACTAATGGCTACACCTTC. Protein: CASRLALQDRVTNGYTF.